Shown below are 27 T cell receptor beta chains from a single sample sequenced in a study of early T cells in non-severe SARS-CoV-2 infection. MiXCR was run by TCRdb on the 5' RACE reads, yielding one entry per CDR3 protein. The data hold roughly 63,000 distinct CDR3 sequences, with over 10% observed a single time. The sequencing input was whole blood. These receptor sequences come from an adult who was a healthcare worker with PCR-confirmed SARS-CoV-2 infection or an uninfected control (not recorded which).

This rearrangement joins TRBV29-1 to TRBJ2-2; TRBD1 aligns across 9 bases. The V gene's germline CDR1 is SQVTM and CDR2 ANQGSEA. The ends lost 4 bases at V and 0 bases at J; junction bases unmatched: 6. The CDR3 has 16 amino acids. In DNA, the CDR3 is TGCAGCGTTGGGACAGGGGACCCAGCGAACACCGGGGAGCTGTTTTTT. It encodes CSVGTGDPANTGELFF.

Notes on this clonotype: A read error is possible here, since a much larger clone lies one base away. CDR3 residues: CASSFQANTEAFF. CDR3 DNA: TGTGCCAGCAGCTTTCAGGCGAACACTGAAGCTTTCTTT. The chain uses TRBV7-2 and TRBJ1-1, with D unclear. CDR1 and CDR2 (germline): SGHTA, FQGNSA. Deletions cut 3 bases from V and 1 base from J, with 6 bases between. The CDR3 is 13 residues long.

The J gene is TRBJ2-1, the V gene TRBV6-4; 7 bases map to TRBD2. Trimming removed 6 bases from V and 4 bases from J; junction bases left unmatched: 6. The CDR3 totals 14 residues. Per the germline V gene, CDR1 is MRHNA and CDR2 is SNTAGT. This CDR3 reads CASSRDYDYNEQFF. The DNA for the CDR3 is TGTGCCAGCAGCCGGGACTATGATTACAATGAGCAGTTCTTC.

This clonotype was observed a handful of times. The J gene is TRBJ1-2, the V gene TRBV6-6, with D possibly TRBD1 on 6 matching bases. There are 15 residues in the CDR3. With 7 bases removed from V and 0 bases from J, the gap between germline ends came to 15 bases. CDR1 is MNHNY and CDR2 is SVGAGI in the germline V gene (reference sequence). CDR3 nucleotides: TGTGCCAGCAAGGGGGGCAGGAGCACTAACTATGGCTACACCTTC. It translates to CASKGGRSTNYGYTF.

Regarding this clonotype: This may be a read error, as it is one base from a much larger clone. The rearrangement links TRBV20-1 to TRBJ1-5; D may be TRBD1 (5 bases). Germline loops: CDR1 DFQATT, CDR2 SNEGSKA (reference sequence). The CDR3 loop spans 16 amino acids. V lost 5 bases to trimming and J lost 0 bases, with 17 bases between them. CDR3 sequence: CSAPGLGTYSNQPQHF. Written as DNA, the CDR3 is TGCAGTGCTCCGGGACTGGGGACTTATAGCAATCAGCCCCAGCATTTT.

This clonotype was seen repeatedly, ten times or more. The V call is TRBV5-1, the J call TRBJ1-1, with no clear D. The CDR3 covers 13 residues. The V gene's germline CDR1 is SGHRS and CDR2 YFSETQ. V was trimmed by 4 bases and J by 3 bases, leaving 10 bases between them. CDR3 sequence reads: CASSRNRDTEAFF. DNA of the CDR3: TGCGCCAGCAGCCGCAATAGGGACACTGAAGCTTTCTTT. The whole variable domain, filled in from reference TRBV5-1 and TRBJ1-1, reads KAGVTQTPRYLIKTRGQQVTLSCSPISGHRSVSWYQQTPGQGLQFLFEYFSETQRNKGNFPGRFSGRQFSNSRSEMNVSTLELGDSALYLCASSRNRDTEAFFGQGTRLTVV.

The table lists this clonotype with many counts. V is TRBV5-1 and J is TRBJ1-1; D unclear. Germline CDR1 is SGHRS and CDR2 is YFSETQ. Trimming pared 7 bases from V and 0 bases from J, leaving 16 bases between. This CDR3 has 15 residues. DNA of the CDR3: TGCGCCAGCGCGCGGACGTTGGGGTTGAACACTGAAGCTTTCTTT. Its translation is CASARTLGLNTEAFF.

This clonotype showed up just a few times. The chain has TRBV5-1 and TRBJ1-2, with D possibly being TRBD1 (5 bases). This CDR3 is 14 amino acids long. V gave up 5 bases and J gave up 8 bases, with 19 bases separating them. From germline, CDR1 is SGHRS and CDR2 YFSETQ. CDR3 sequence (DNA): TGCGCCAGCAGTCCTACTAGACAGCCCCCGGGCTACACCTTC. It encodes CASSPTRQPPGYTF.

The chain links TRBV5-4 to TRBJ1-4; D uncertain. Deletions cut 1 base from V and 5 bases from J, with 6 bases between. The CDR3 consists of 13 residues. CDR1 is SGHNT, CDR2 YYREEE, per germline (reference sequence). The CDR3 DNA sequence: TGTGCCAGCAGCTTGACGGGAAATGAAAAACTGTTTTTT. The encoded protein is CASSLTGNEKLFF.

V gene TRBV30 combines with J gene TRBJ2-1, with 9 bases fitting TRBD1. CDR3 length equals 15 residues. J gave up 9 bases and V 3 bases, and 12 bases lay outside the gene matches. Germline CDR1 GTSNPN, CDR2 SVGIG (reference sequence). CDR3 in DNA: TGTGCCTGGAGCCTAGGACAGGGGTCCTTCGGTGAGCAGTTCTTC. Amino acids: CAWSLGQGSFGEQFF.

The V and J genes are TRBV18 and TRBJ2-3; either TRBD1 or TRBD2 may fit D (6 bases each). With 2 bases removed from V and 3 bases from J, the gap between germline ends came to 12 bases. Germline V lookup: CDR1 KGHSH, CDR2 LQKENI. The CDR3 has 15 residues. CDR3 DNA: TGTGCCAGCTCACCAAGGGGGGCCCGTACAGATACGCAGTATTTT. It yields the protein CASSPRGARTDTQYF.

This clonotype was observed at least ten times. The V gene is TRBV6-2 or TRBV6-3, the J gene TRBJ1-2; no definite D call. V was cut by 7 bases and J by 4 bases, with 19 bases left in between. The CDR3 has 15 amino acids. Germline V lookup: CDR1 MNHEY, CDR2 SVGEGT. CDR3 loop: CASTFSPEASYGYTF. The CDR3 DNA reads as TGTGCCAGCACATTTAGCCCGGAGGCTTCCTATGGCTACACCTTC.

This clonotype has only a few counts. The CDR3 is CASSWTAATNYGYTF. DNA of the CDR3: TGTGCCAGCAGCTGGACGGCGGCTACTAACTATGGCTACACCTTC. V and J are TRBV5-6 and TRBJ1-2; D ambiguous. The CDR3 sequence is 15 residues long. Looked up from germline, CDR1 is SGHDT and CDR2 is YYEEEE. V lost 3 bases and J lost 0, with 12 bases in between.

This clonotype was found a few times. The rearrangement uses TRBV6-2 or TRBV6-3 and TRBJ2-5; possibly TRBD2 for D (5 bases). Germline CDR1 is MNHEY and CDR2 is SVGEGT. The CDR3 length is 15 residues. V lost 2 bases to trimming and J lost 3 bases, with 13 bases between them. The CDR3 sequence: CASSYNSEGKETQYF. The CDR3 DNA sequence: TGTGCCAGCAGTTACAATAGCGAAGGGAAAGAGACCCAGTACTTC.

This clonotype was recorded many times. The chain recombines TRBV12-3 or TRBV12-4 with TRBJ1-1; possibly TRBD1 for D (5 bases). V was shortened by 3 bases and J by 1 base, with 6 bases between the two germline ends. The CDR3 consists of 13 residues. CDR3 sequence: CASSLTANTEAFF. The CDR3 DNA sequence: TGTGCCAGCAGTTTGACAGCGAACACTGAAGCTTTCTTT.

This clonotype turned up a few times. The V call is TRBV6-2 or TRBV6-3, the J call TRBJ1-3; no clear D gene. Germline CDR1 and CDR2: MNHEY and SVGEGT. The CDR3 sequence is 13 residues long. V lost 2 bases and J 4 bases, leaving 6 bases between the germline ends. The CDR3 DNA follows: TGTGCCAGCAGTTACGGCGGGGGAAACACCATATATTTT. Residues: CASSYGGGNTIYF.

A few counts support this clonotype. The V and J genes are TRBV25-1 and TRBJ2-7; the match to TRBD1 covers 7 bases. From germline, CDR1 is MGHDK and CDR2 SYGVNS. V gave up 8 bases and J gave up 3 bases; unmatched junction bases: 4. CDR3 length: 12 amino acids. The CDR3 DNA reads TGTGCCAGCCGGGGACAGTTCTACGAGCAGTACTTC. Its translation is CASRGQFYEQYF.

The rearrangement links TRBV28 to TRBJ2-3, with D tentatively TRBD1 (5 bases). Between the trimmed V and J ends, which lost 6 bases and 6 bases, there was a span of 13 bases. Per the germline V gene, CDR1 is MDHEN and CDR2 is SYDVKM. The CDR3 consists of 13 residues. The CDR3 here is CASRGVYWDTQYF. The CDR3 DNA is TGTGCCAGCAGAGGGGTCTATTGGGATACGCAGTATTTT.

This clonotype came up many times. The chain recombines TRBV27 with TRBJ1-1; 7 nucleotides match TRBD1. The V segment lost 5 bases and the J segment 0 bases; nucleotides outside the gene matches: 9. Germline V gene sequence: CDR1 MNHEY, CDR2 SMNVEV (reference sequence). The CDR3 is 16 residues long. CDR3 coding DNA: TGTGCCAGCAGTGCCCCGAACAGGGGCATGAACACTGAAGCTTTCTTT. Its protein is CASSAPNRGMNTEAFF.

Of note for this clonotype: Since a much larger clone is just one base distant, this may be a read error. The chain links TRBV4-3 to TRBJ1-5; D remains ambiguous. Germline V gene lookup returns CDR1 LGHNA and CDR2 YSLEER. CDR3 length equals 15 residues. Trimming took off 0 bases at V and 4 bases at J, with 10 bases between the two ends. CDR3 sequence reads: CASSQDRELNQPQHF. Here the CDR3 DNA reads TGCGCCAGCAGCCAAGATCGGGAGTTAAATCAGCCCCAGCATTTT.

This rearrangement joins TRBV10-3 to TRBJ2-7; D is ambiguous. Between the trimmed V and J ends, which lost 3 bases and 3 bases, there was a span of 9 bases. Germline loops: CDR1 ENHRY, CDR2 SYGVKD. This CDR3 is built from 13 residues. The CDR3 protein is CAISEAGVYEQYF. The DNA of the CDR3 is TGTGCCATCAGTGAAGCAGGAGTCTACGAGCAGTACTTC.

This clonotype was observed many times. The V and J genes are TRBV15 and TRBJ2-4; tentatively, D is TRBD1 or TRBD2 (5 bases each). The CDR3 length is 18 residues. V dropped 0 bases and J dropped 16 bases, with 31 bases sitting between them. CDR1 is LNHNV and CDR2 is YYDKDF in the germline V gene (reference sequence). The CDR3 loop reads CATSRDRGPGQSIGASYF. The CDR3 DNA reads TGTGCCACCAGCAGAGATCGGGGCCCCGGGCAGTCAATTGGGGCGTCATACTTC.

The chain combines TRBV10-3 with TRBJ2-5, with unresolved D. The CDR3 runs to 14 residues. Trimming took off 6 bases at V and 0 bases at J, with 11 bases between the two ends. CDR1 and CDR2 from the germline V gene are ENHRY and SYGVKD. CDR3 residues: CAIRKGQNQETQYF. The CDR3 coding sequence is TGTGCCATCAGAAAAGGTCAGAACCAAGAGACCCAGTACTTC.

At least ten counts were recorded for this clonotype. The chain links TRBV6-6 to TRBJ1-2; 8 bases match TRBD1. V was clipped by 7 bases and J by 7 bases; unmatched bases: 8. Looked up from germline, CDR1 is MNHNY and CDR2 is SVGAGI (reference sequence). This CDR3 spans 13 amino acids. The CDR3 loop reads CASTTGQVGGYTF. For the CDR3, the DNA is TGTGCCAGCACCACGGGACAGGTCGGTGGCTACACCTTC.

The chain has TRBV7-2 and TRBJ2-3, with TRBD1 as a possible D gene (7 bases). Trimming cost V 10 bases and J 2 bases, with 16 bases left between them. CDR3 length: 14 amino acids. Germline V gene lookup returns CDR1 SGHTA and CDR2 FQGNSA. This chain's CDR3 is CATGGGLNTDTQYF. CDR3 bases: TGTGCCACTGGAGGGGGCTTAAACACAGATACGCAGTATTTT. Variable domain in full (rest from reference TRBV7-2 and TRBJ2-3): GAGVSQSPSNKVTEKGKDVELRCDPISGHTALYWYRQSLGQGLEFLIYFQGNSAPDKSGLPSDRFSAERTGGSVSTLTIQRTQQEDSAVYLCATGGGLNTDTQYFGPGTRLTVL.

This clonotype was seen ten or more times. The rearrangement links TRBV11-2 to TRBJ2-1; 8 bases are shared with TRBD2. V dropped 1 base and J dropped 9; count of bases not matched to a gene: 5. Germline values: CDR1 SGHAT, CDR2 FQNNGV. The CDR3 is 14 residues long. The CDR3 protein is CASSLAGGTGEQFF. CDR3 bases: TGTGCCAGCAGCTTAGCGGGGGGGACCGGTGAGCAGTTCTTC.

This chain connects TRBV7-8 to TRBJ1-2, with 9 positions matching TRBD1. CDR1 SGHVS and CDR2 FQNEAQ come from the germline V gene. CDR3 length: 14 residues. V dropped 5 bases and J dropped 8; count of bases not matched to a gene: 9. The CDR3 spells CASSPGTGSRGYTF. CDR3 DNA: TGTGCCAGCAGCCCCGGGACAGGGTCTCGCGGCTACACCTTC.